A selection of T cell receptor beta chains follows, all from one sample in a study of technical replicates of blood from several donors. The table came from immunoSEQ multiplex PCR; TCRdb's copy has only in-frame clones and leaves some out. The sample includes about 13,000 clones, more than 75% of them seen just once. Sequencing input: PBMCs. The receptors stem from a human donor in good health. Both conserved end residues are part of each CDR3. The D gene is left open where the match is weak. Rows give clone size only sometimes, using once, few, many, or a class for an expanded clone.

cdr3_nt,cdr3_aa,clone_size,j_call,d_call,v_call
TGTGCCAGCTCACCGGACAGGGCGAACACCGGGGAGCTGTTTTTT,CASSPDRANTGELFF,-,TRBJ2-2,TRBD1,TRBV18
TGTGCCAGCAGCGTAGTGGGGCAGACAGATACGCAGTATTTT,CASSVVGQTDTQYF,-,TRBJ2-3,-,TRBV9
TGCGCCAGCGGCCCGGGACTAGCGGGAGCTGGGGAGCTGTTTTTT,CASGPGLAGAGELFF,once,TRBJ2-2,TRBD2,TRBV5-1
TGCGCCAGCAGCCAAGAGACAGGGGTGTACACCGGGGAGCTGTTTTTT,CASSQETGVYTGELFF,-,TRBJ2-2,TRBD1,TRBV4-1
TGCGCCAGCAGCTACAGGGGGCCCCCGAACACCGGGGAGCTGTTTTTT,CASSYRGPPNTGELFF,once,TRBJ2-2,TRBD1,TRBV5-1
TGTGCCAGCACCCCCAAATCCCACGAGCAGTACTTC,CASTPKSHEQYF,once,TRBJ2-7,-,TRBV27
TGTGCCAGCAGTGAATCGGCGGGCACTGAGCAGTTCTTC,CASSESAGTEQFF,-,TRBJ2-1,-,TRBV2
TGCGCCAGCAGTGAGGACAACTACAATGAGCAGTTCTTC,CASSEDNYNEQFF,-,TRBJ2-1,-,TRBV10-1
TGCGCCAGCAGCTTGTCCCCTAGTAGGGGGGGGGAGCTGTTTTTT,CASSLSPSRGGELFF,-,TRBJ2-2,-,TRBV5-1
TGTGCCAGCAGCCTTTTAAACACCATATATTTT,CASSLLNTIYF,-,TRBJ1-3,-,TRBV5-6
TGTGCCAGCAGGAAAGGACAGCAAACCGGGGAGCTGTTTTTT,CASRKGQQTGELFF,-,TRBJ2-2,-,TRBV28
TGTGCTAGTGGTTTGGATGCGGGGCCCGAGCAGTTCTTC,CASGLDAGPEQFF,-,TRBJ2-1,-,TRBV12-5
TGTGCCTGGAGTAAGACAGGGTATCAGCCCCAGCATTTT,CAWSKTGYQPQHF,few,TRBJ1-5,TRBD1,TRBV30
TGTGCCAGCACCCAGACAGAAAACTATGGCTACACCTTC,CASTQTENYGYTF,few,TRBJ1-2,-,TRBV7-9
TGTGCCAGCAGAATGGGTACGGGACAGGGAGAGAACACTGAAGCTTTCTTT,CASRMGTGQGENTEAFF,-,TRBJ1-1,TRBD1,TRBV7-9
TGTGCCAGCAGCGCGATAACGGTTTACGGCAATGAGCAGTTCTTC,CASSAITVYGNEQFF,-,TRBJ2-1,-,TRBV11-2
TGTGCCATCAGTGACCTTAGACTAGCGGGAGGGGGCTACGAGCAGTACTTC,CAISDLRLAGGGYEQYF,-,TRBJ2-7,TRBD2,TRBV10-3
TGTGCCACCAGCAGAGATGGAACAGGGGGCGTGAAAAAACTGTTTTTT,CATSRDGTGGVKKLFF,-,TRBJ1-4,TRBD1,TRBV15
TGTGCCAGCAGCTTAGAACTTGAAAAGGAAAAACTGTTTTTT,CASSLELEKEKLFF,few,TRBJ1-4,-,TRBV7-9
TGTGCCAGCAATATAGAACCGAGGACTGAAGCTTTCTTT,CASNIEPRTEAFF,-,TRBJ1-1,-,TRBV2
TGTGCCAGCAGTTACTACGGGATAAACACTGAAGCTTTCTTT,CASSYYGINTEAFF,-,TRBJ1-1,-,TRBV6-5
TGTGCCAGCAGCTTAGAGGTAGCGGGAGTTACTGAGCAGTTCTTC,CASSLEVAGVTEQFF,few,TRBJ2-1,TRBD2,TRBV7-9
TGTGCCACCCAGGAGGGCGGGAGGGCCAAAGAGTTCTTC,CATQEGGRAKEFF,-,TRBJ2-1,TRBD2,TRBV15
TGTGCCAGCAGTTTTGGGTCACTGGGGCCGCTAAACTATGGCTACACCTTC,CASSFGSLGPLNYGYTF,-,TRBJ1-2,-,TRBV28
TGCGCCAGCAGCTCGGGGGGGGATACCGGGGAGCTGTTTTTT,CASSSGGDTGELFF,-,TRBJ2-2,TRBD2,TRBV5-1
TGTGCCAGCGCGTGGACAGATACGCAGTATTTT,CASAWTDTQYF,-,TRBJ2-3,-,TRBV2
TGTGCCAGTAGATCCCCGACAGGAGGTGGCACTGAAGCTTTCTTT,CASRSPTGGGTEAFF,-,TRBJ1-1,-,TRBV19
TGTGCCAGCATTCGGACCCCGGCGGGGAACACTGAAGCTTTCTTT,CASIRTPAGNTEAFF,-,TRBJ1-1,-,TRBV6-6
TGTGCCAGCGGAGGTCTAGCGGGACGCCGGTGGAATGAGCAGTTCTTC,CASGGLAGRRWNEQFF,-,TRBJ2-1,TRBD2,TRBV27
TGCAGCGTTGAAGGGCTTACCTACGAGCAGTACTTC,CSVEGLTYEQYF,-,TRBJ2-7,-,TRBV29-1
TGTGCCAGCAGCCAAGATACCGGCGGCAATGAGCAGTTCTTC,CASSQDTGGNEQFF,-,TRBJ2-1,-,TRBV4-2
TGCGCCAGCAGCAGGGAGGGGGGGCACACTGAAGCTTTCTTT,CASSREGGHTEAFF,-,TRBJ1-1,-,TRBV5-1
TGCGCCAGCAGCTTGGGAGGGAGCTCCTACAATGAGCAGTTCTTC,CASSLGGSSYNEQFF,-,TRBJ2-1,-,TRBV5-1
TGTGCCAGCAGCCAAGATCCTCAGGGGTACCCCTACGAGCAGTACTTC,CASSQDPQGYPYEQYF,few,TRBJ2-7,-,TRBV4-2
TGTGCCAGCAGCAACGGGGGACAGGGGTACAATGAGCAGTTCTTC,CASSNGGQGYNEQFF,once,TRBJ2-1,TRBD1,TRBV11-1
TGTGCCAGCAGTTCAGGACCATCGAGGGTCTACGAGCAGTACTTC,CASSSGPSRVYEQYF,-,TRBJ2-7,-,TRBV28
TGCGCCAGCAGCTCGGGAGATTCCTACAATGAGCAGTTCTTC,CASSSGDSYNEQFF,-,TRBJ2-1,-,TRBV5-1
TGTGCCAGTAGTCCTGGACAGGGTTCGGCAGATACGCAGTATTTT,CASSPGQGSADTQYF,-,TRBJ2-3,TRBD1,TRBV19
TGCGCCAGCAGCTTGGGGACAGGGAATCAGCCCCAGCATTTT,CASSLGTGNQPQHF,-,TRBJ1-5,TRBD1,TRBV5-1
TGTGCCAGCAGTGGACCCGACAGGGGGCGCGTCACCGGGGAGCTGTTTTTT,CASSGPDRGRVTGELFF,-,TRBJ2-2,TRBD1,TRBV2
TGTGCCAGCAGTGCGGGGGACAGCCTCTCCTACAATGAGCAGTTCTTC,CASSAGDSLSYNEQFF,-,TRBJ2-1,-,TRBV6-1
TGCGCCAGCAGTGACGACAGGAACTATGGCTACACCTTC,CASSDDRNYGYTF,-,TRBJ1-2,-,TRBV10-1
TGTGCCAGCAGCTTAGCACTAGGCGGGACCGGGGAGCTGTTTTTT,CASSLALGGTGELFF,-,TRBJ2-2,-,TRBV7-2
TGTGCCAGCAGTGACCCGCCTAGCGGGAGAGGTGAGCAGTTCTTC,CASSDPPSGRGEQFF,-,TRBJ2-1,TRBD2,TRBV6-4
TGTGCCAGCAGTGAAGGGACTAGCAGATACACAGATACGCAGTATTTT,CASSEGTSRYTDTQYF,-,TRBJ2-3,TRBD2,TRBV6-1
TGTGCCAGCAGCCCTCAATATCGGGGGGACACTGAAGCTTTCTTT,CASSPQYRGDTEAFF,-,TRBJ1-1,-,TRBV7-9
TGTGCCAGCAGTCCAACACCTACGCTAGGTGAAAAACTGTTTTTT,CASSPTPTLGEKLFF,few,TRBJ1-4,-,TRBV7-6
TGTGCCAGCAGCCAATGGATTAGCGGGGGACAAGAGACCCAGTACTTC,CASSQWISGGQETQYF,few,TRBJ2-5,TRBD2,TRBV4-2